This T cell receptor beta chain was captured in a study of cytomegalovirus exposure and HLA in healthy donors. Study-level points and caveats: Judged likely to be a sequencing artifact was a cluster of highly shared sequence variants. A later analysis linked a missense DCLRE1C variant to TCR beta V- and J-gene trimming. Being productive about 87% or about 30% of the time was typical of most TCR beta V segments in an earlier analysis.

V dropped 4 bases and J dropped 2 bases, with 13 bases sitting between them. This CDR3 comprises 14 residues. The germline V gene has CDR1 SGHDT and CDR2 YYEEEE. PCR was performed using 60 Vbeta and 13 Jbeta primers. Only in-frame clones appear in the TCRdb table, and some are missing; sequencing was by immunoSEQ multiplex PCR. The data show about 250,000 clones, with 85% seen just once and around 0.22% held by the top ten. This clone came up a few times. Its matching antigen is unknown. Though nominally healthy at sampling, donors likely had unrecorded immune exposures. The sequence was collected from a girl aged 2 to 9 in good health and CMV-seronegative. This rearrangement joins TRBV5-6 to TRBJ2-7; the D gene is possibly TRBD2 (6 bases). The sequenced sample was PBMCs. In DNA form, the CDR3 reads TGTGCCAGCAGCCGAACCGGGAGCGCCTACGAGCAGTACTTC. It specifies CASSRTGSAYEQYF.